The 18 T cell receptor beta chains below were found in one sample sequenced in a study of blood T cell repertoires in COVID-19. Only in-frame clones appear in the TCRdb table, and some are missing; sequencing was by immunoSEQ multiplex PCR. Counted here are about 270,000 clones, about nine tenths occurring once; the ten biggest clones make up around 12%. What was sequenced was peripheral blood. All receptors come from a woman in her thirties with COVID-19, enrolled during active disease.

This clone was seen just once. This rearrangement joins TRBV27 to TRBJ1-5; weak D call: TRBD1 (5 bases). Trimming took 3 bases from V and 3 from J, leaving 12 bases between them. CDR3 length: 15 amino acids. CDR1 and CDR2 (germline): MNHEY, SMNVEV (reference sequence). The CDR3 loop is CASSFAPGYNQPQHF. In DNA, the CDR3 is TGTGCCAGCAGTTTCGCCCCAGGGTACAATCAGCCCCAGCATTTT.

The chain employs TRBV29-1 and TRBJ2-3, with D possibly TRBD1 on 6 matching bases. The germline CDR1 and CDR2 sequences are SQVTM and ANQGSEA. Trimming cost V 1 base and J 9 bases, with 14 bases left between them. The CDR3 has 13 amino acids. The CDR3 reads CSVEVRTAETQYF. The CDR3 bases are TGCAGCGTTGAAGTAAGGACAGCCGAGACGCAGTATTTT.

This chain uses TRBV19 with TRBJ2-1; D is perhaps TRBD1 (5 bases). This CDR3 spans 11 amino acids. The V gene's germline CDR1 is LNHDA and CDR2 SQIVND (reference sequence). Trimming took 5 bases from V and 10 from J, leaving 9 bases between them. The CDR3, as DNA: TGTGCCAGTAGTTTACAGGACGAGCAGTTCTTC. Amino acid sequence: CASSLQDEQFF.

J is TRBJ1-1 and V is TRBV9; TRBD1 might be the D (5 bases). The CDR3 sequence is 13 residues long. Germline lookup yields CDR1 SGDLS and CDR2 YYNGEE. V was pared by 2 bases and J by 4 bases, with 9 bases between. CDR3 DNA sequence: TGTGCCAGCAGCGTTGGGGGGAGCACTGAAGCTTTCTTT. Its protein product is CASSVGGSTEAFF.

V usage is TRBV11-2 and J usage is TRBJ2-3; 9 bases agree with TRBD2. Germline V gene lookup returns CDR1 SGHAT and CDR2 FQNNGV. This CDR3 contains 14 residues. V lost 4 bases and J lost 4; bases outside the gene matches: 3. The CDR3 reads CASSSSGVSDTQYF. The CDR3 nucleotides are TGTGCCAGCAGCTCTAGCGGGGTCTCAGATACGCAGTATTTT.

The chain links TRBV6-2 or TRBV6-3 to TRBJ1-3; weak D call: TRBD1 (6 bases). Germline-derived CDR1 and CDR2 are MNHEY and SVGEGT. There are 17 residues in the CDR3. The V end was cut by 4 bases, the J end by 0 bases, with 16 bases between. The CDR3 is CASSFRGAGYSGNTIYF. The CDR3 DNA sequence: TGTGCCAGCAGTTTCCGGGGGGCCGGCTACTCTGGAAACACCATATATTTT.

The chain couples TRBV5-1 to TRBJ2-2; unclear D gene. The CDR3 consists of 14 residues. Trimming removed 7 bases from V and 7 bases from J, with 17 bases in between. The V gene's germline CDR1 is SGHRS and CDR2 YFSETQ. CDR3 residues: CASLGLIGHGELFF. CDR3 bases: TGCGCCAGCTTGGGCCTCATTGGTCACGGGGAGCTGTTTTTT.

V and J are TRBV7-2 and TRBJ2-5; D gene uncertain. Germline values: CDR1 SGHTA, CDR2 FQGNSA. This CDR3 spans 12 amino acids. Trimming stripped 5 bases from V and 5 bases from J, with 9 bases between. CDR3: CASSPGLETQYF. Here the CDR3 DNA reads TGTGCCAGCAGCCCAGGCCTGGAGACCCAGTACTTC.

The chain recombines TRBV5-1 with TRBJ2-1; 10 bases match TRBD2. V lost 1 base to trimming and J lost 3 bases; unmatched junction nucleotides: 10. Per the germline V gene, CDR1 is SGHRS and CDR2 is YFSETQ. The CDR3 totals 18 residues. The CDR3 DNA reads as TGCGCCAGCAGCTTGTCTTTTAGCGGGGGGCGAATCTACAATGAGCAGTTCTTC. Protein: CASSLSFSGGRIYNEQFF.

This chain links TRBV11-2 with TRBJ2-1; 11 nucleotides agree with TRBD2. J lost 1 base, V lost 3 bases, and 5 bases had no gene match. Per germline, CDR1 SGHAT and CDR2 FQNNGV. This CDR3 spans 17 amino acids. As DNA, the CDR3 is TGTGCCAGCAGCTTCCTAGCGGGGGGTTTTTCCTACAATGAGCAGTTCTTC. Its protein product is CASSFLAGGFSYNEQFF.

The chain combines TRBV7-2 with TRBJ2-7; weak D call: TRBD1 (5 bases). Germline-derived CDR1 and CDR2 are SGHTA and FQGNSA. V lost 5 bases and J lost 2, with 19 bases in between. The CDR3 is made up of 16 amino acids. The CDR3 reads CASSPPQRGRAYEQYF. The CDR3 DNA reads as TGTGCCAGCAGCCCTCCACAAAGGGGCAGGGCCTACGAGCAGTACTTC.

The gene calls are TRBV3-1 (or the pseudogene TRBV3-2) and TRBJ1-2; D is unresolved. V was shortened by 1 base and J by 6 bases, with 12 bases between the two germline ends. This CDR3 comprises 14 residues. Germline V CDR1 and CDR2: LGHDT, YNNKEL (reference sequence). This chain's CDR3 is CASSQGGRLHGYTF. CDR3 sequence (DNA): TGTGCCAGCAGCCAAGGCGGCAGATTGCATGGCTACACCTTC.

The chain links TRBV28 to TRBJ2-5, with D possibly matching TRBD2 (6 bases). The ends were cut back, 4 bases at V and 4 bases at J, with 19 bases in the middle. CDR1 is MDHEN and CDR2 is SYDVKM in the germline V gene. CDR3 length equals 16 residues. CDR3 in amino acids: CASSSAGVGRRETQYF. In DNA, the CDR3 is TGTGCCAGCAGTTCCGCTGGAGTGGGGAGGAGAGAGACCCAGTACTTC.

The chain couples TRBV11-2 to TRBJ1-2; D remains unclear. With 5 bases removed from V and 6 bases from J, the gap between germline ends came to 16 bases. Per the germline V gene, CDR1 is SGHAT and CDR2 is FQNNGV. The CDR3 loop spans 14 amino acids. The DNA of the CDR3 is TGTGCCAGCAGCCGGACTACTGGCGGCGATGGCTACACCTTC. It yields the protein CASSRTTGGDGYTF.

Only a few counts were recorded for this clone. This chain uses TRBV9 with TRBJ1-3; D might be TRBD1 (6 bases). Germline V gene data show CDR1 as SGDLS and CDR2 as YYNGEE. The CDR3 runs 14 residues. The ends were cut back, 3 bases at V and 4 bases at J, with 11 bases in the middle. The CDR3 region has the DNA TGTGCCAGCAGCGGAGGTGGGGGCGGAAACACCATATATTTT. Protein: CASSGGGGGNTIYF.

V usage is TRBV21-1 and J usage is TRBJ2-5; TRBD2, the table's D call, was not compared with the DNA. TRBV21-1 is shown as a pseudogene. The CDR3 contains 16 residues. CDR3 DNA sequence: TGTGCCAGCAGCAAACCGGGACTAGGGTTTTCAGAGACCCAGTACTTC. Encoded protein: CASSKPGLGFSETQYF.

This clone showed up just a few times. This rearrangement joins TRBV27 to TRBJ1-5; D is undetermined. The germline V gene encodes CDR1 MNHEY and CDR2 SMNVEV (reference sequence). Trimming removed 6 bases at V and 5 bases at J, with 14 bases between. The CDR3 extends over 14 amino acids. CDR3 in amino acids: CASRELTGDQPQHF. DNA of the CDR3: TGTGCCAGCAGAGAACTAACGGGAGATCAGCCCCAGCATTTT.

This clone was seen once. The chain carries TRBV27 and TRBJ1-4; 9 bases map to TRBD1. The CDR3 totals 16 residues. V lost 1 base and J lost 8; bases outside the gene matches: 8. Looked up from germline, CDR1 is MNHEY and CDR2 is SMNVEV (reference sequence). CDR3 DNA sequence: TGTGCCAGCAGTTTATTCCCCGGGACAGGGTGGGAAAAACTGTTTTTT. Protein sequence: CASSLFPGTGWEKLFF. The variable domain in full, completed from reference TRBV27 and TRBJ1-4, reads EAQVTQNPRYLITVTGKKLTVTCSQNMNHEYMSWYRQDPGLGLRQIYYSMNVEVTDKGDVPEGYKVSRKEKRNFPLILESPSPNQTSLYFCASSLFPGTGWEKLFFGSGTQLSVL.